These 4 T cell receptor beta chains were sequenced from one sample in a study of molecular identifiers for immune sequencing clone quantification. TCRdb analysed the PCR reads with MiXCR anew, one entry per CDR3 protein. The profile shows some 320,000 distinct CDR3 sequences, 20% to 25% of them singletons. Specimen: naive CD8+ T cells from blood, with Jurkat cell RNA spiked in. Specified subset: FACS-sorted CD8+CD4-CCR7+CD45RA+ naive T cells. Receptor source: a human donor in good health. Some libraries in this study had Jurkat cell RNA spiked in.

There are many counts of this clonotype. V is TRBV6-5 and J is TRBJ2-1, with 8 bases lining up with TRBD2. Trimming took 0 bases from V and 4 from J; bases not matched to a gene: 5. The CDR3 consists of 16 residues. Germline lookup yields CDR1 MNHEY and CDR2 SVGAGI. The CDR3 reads CASSYSEAGEYNEQFF. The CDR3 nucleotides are TGTGCCAGCAGTTACTCAGAAGCGGGAGAGTACAATGAGCAGTTCTTC.

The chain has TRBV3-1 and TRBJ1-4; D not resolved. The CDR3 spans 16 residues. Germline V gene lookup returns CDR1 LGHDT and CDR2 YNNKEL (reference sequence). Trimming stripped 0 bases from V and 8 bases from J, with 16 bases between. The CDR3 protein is CASSQDLVAPREKLFF. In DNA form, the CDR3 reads TGTGCCAGCAGCCAAGATCTAGTAGCTCCCAGGGAAAAACTGTTTTTT.

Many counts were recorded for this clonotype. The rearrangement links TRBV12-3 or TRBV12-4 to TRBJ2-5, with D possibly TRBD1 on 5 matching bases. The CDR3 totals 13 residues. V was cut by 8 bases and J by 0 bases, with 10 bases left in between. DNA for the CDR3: TGTGCCAGCCGCCTCAGGGACCAAGAGACCCAGTACTTC. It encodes CASRLRDQETQYF.

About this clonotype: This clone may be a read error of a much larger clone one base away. The CDR3 reads CAGSVQLTGSDYGYTF. The CDR3 region has the DNA TGTGCCGGCAGCGTCCAGCTGACAGGGTCCGACTATGGCTACACCTTC. The chain couples TRBV9 to TRBJ1-2; TRBD1 agrees at 7 bases. From germline, CDR1 is SGDLS and CDR2 YYNGEE. CDR3 size: 16 residues.